This is a list of T cell receptor beta chains from one sample in a study of CD8+CD57+ T cells in acquired aplastic anemia. MiXCR was run by TCRdb on the reads, yielding one entry per CDR3 protein. The top ten hold roughly 29% of the sample, which has around 190,000 distinct CDR3 sequences, around 63% seen once. Sequenced: sorted CD4+, CD8+, or CD8+CD57+ T cells (not recorded which) from PBMCs. The receptors come from a human donor in good health. The CDR3 runs from the conserved cysteine through the conserved F or W. Fields, in order: D gene, J gene, CDR3 length, V gene, clone size, CDR3 protein, CDR3 DNA. D genes are given only for firm matches. Expanded clones get a size class; other rows say once, few or many, or leave the size out.

d_call: .
j_call: TRBJ2-5
cdr3_length: 14
v_call: TRBV10-3
clone_size: .
cdr3_aa: CAISESGGVVTQYF
cdr3_nt: TGTGCCATCAGTGAGTCCGGCGGAGTGGTGACCCAGTACTTC

d_call: .
j_call: TRBJ1-5
cdr3_length: 15
v_call: TRBV15
clone_size: once
cdr3_aa: CATSRDGQGNQPQHF
cdr3_nt: TGTGCCACCAGCAGAGATGGCCAGGGGAATCAGCCCCAGCATTTT

d_call: .
j_call: TRBJ2-1
cdr3_length: 15
v_call: TRBV2
clone_size: .
cdr3_aa: CASSSEAGQYNEQFF
cdr3_nt: TGTGCCAGCAGCTCGGAGGCAGGACAGTACAATGAGCAGTTCTTC

d_call: TRBD1
j_call: TRBJ2-1
cdr3_length: 14
v_call: TRBV15
clone_size: .
cdr3_aa: CATSIIDRGWGQFF
cdr3_nt: TGTGCCACCAGCATCATCGACAGGGGCTGGGGGCAGTTCTTC

d_call: .
j_call: TRBJ2-7
cdr3_length: 14
v_call: TRBV20-1
clone_size: once
cdr3_aa: CSARDIETTYEQYF
cdr3_nt: TGCAGTGCTAGAGATATCGAGACAACCTACGAGCAGTACTTC

d_call: .
j_call: TRBJ2-1
cdr3_length: 14
v_call: TRBV10-3
clone_size: .
cdr3_aa: CAIASDSSPDEQFF
cdr3_nt: TGTGCCATCGCCAGCGATAGCTCGCCCGATGAGCAGTTCTTC

d_call: .
j_call: TRBJ2-2
cdr3_length: 15
v_call: TRBV24-1
clone_size: .
cdr3_aa: CATSDPAVKAGEPFF
cdr3_nt: TGTGCCACCAGTGACCCGGCAGTCAAGGCCGGGGAGCCGTTTTTT

d_call: .
j_call: TRBJ2-2
cdr3_length: 14
v_call: TRBV24-1
clone_size: few
cdr3_aa: CATSDSRNTGELFF
cdr3_nt: TGTGCCACCAGTGATTCTAGGAACACCGGGGAGCTGTTTTTT

d_call: .
j_call: TRBJ2-7
cdr3_length: 13
v_call: TRBV15
clone_size: .
cdr3_aa: CATSRAAGNEQYF
cdr3_nt: TGTGCCACCAGCAGAGCGGCCGGGAACGAGCAGTACTTC

d_call: TRBD2
j_call: TRBJ2-7
cdr3_length: 18
v_call: TRBV7-6
clone_size: .
cdr3_aa: CASSLAESGLAGNYEQYF
cdr3_nt: TGTGCCAGCAGCTTAGCTGAGTCGGGCCTAGCGGGGAACTACGAGCAGTACTTC

d_call: .
j_call: TRBJ2-7
cdr3_length: 12
v_call: TRBV12-5
clone_size: .
cdr3_aa: CATVDYSYEQYF
cdr3_nt: TGTGCTACCGTGGACTATTCCTACGAGCAGTACTTC

d_call: TRBD1
j_call: TRBJ1-2
cdr3_length: 16
v_call: TRBV7-9
clone_size: many
cdr3_aa: CASSYFSPDRNYGYTF
cdr3_nt: TGTGCCAGCAGCTATTTTTCCCCGGACAGGAACTATGGCTACACCTTC

d_call: .
j_call: TRBJ1-6
cdr3_length: 12
v_call: TRBV7-9
clone_size: .
cdr3_aa: CASSSRNSPLHF
cdr3_nt: TGTGCCAGCAGCTCCAGGAATTCACCCCTCCACTTT

d_call: TRBD1
j_call: TRBJ1-2
cdr3_length: 12
v_call: TRBV9
clone_size: .
cdr3_aa: CASSAETGAYTF
cdr3_nt: TGTGCCAGCAGCGCCGAGACAGGGGCCTACACCTTC

d_call: .
j_call: TRBJ1-1
cdr3_length: 15
v_call: TRBV25-1
clone_size: .
cdr3_aa: CASSEYLEPNTEAFF
cdr3_nt: TGTGCCAGCAGTGAATATCTAGAACCGAACACTGAAGCTTTCTTT

d_call: TRBD2
j_call: TRBJ2-5
cdr3_length: 15
v_call: TRBV2
clone_size: .
cdr3_aa: CASSEFGRGGETQYF
cdr3_nt: TGTGCCAGCAGTGAATTCGGGAGGGGAGGGGAGACCCAGTACTTC

d_call: .
j_call: TRBJ2-1
cdr3_length: 17
v_call: TRBV7-2
clone_size: few
cdr3_aa: CASSPLFGQGEEYEQFF
cdr3_nt: TGTGCCAGCAGCCCCCTTTTCGGCCAGGGGGAGGAATATGAGCAGTTCTTC

d_call: .
j_call: TRBJ2-1
cdr3_length: 12
v_call: TRBV7-3
clone_size: .
cdr3_aa: CASSLNMGEQFF
cdr3_nt: TGTGCCAGCAGCCTAAACATGGGCGAGCAGTTCTTC

d_call: TRBD1
j_call: TRBJ2-2
cdr3_length: 18
v_call: TRBV29-1
clone_size: .
cdr3_aa: CSVEVGKQGQGKAGELFF
cdr3_nt: TGCAGCGTTGAAGTAGGTAAGCAGGGACAGGGGAAGGCCGGGGAGCTGTTTTTT

d_call: .
j_call: TRBJ1-4
cdr3_length: 17
v_call: TRBV10-3
clone_size: .
cdr3_aa: CAISEQKGRGPNEKLFF
cdr3_nt: TGTGCCATCAGTGAGCAAAAGGGACGGGGGCCTAATGAAAAACTGTTTTTT

d_call: .
j_call: TRBJ2-1
cdr3_length: 12
v_call: TRBV2
clone_size: .
cdr3_aa: CASRRPNNEQFF
cdr3_nt: TGTGCCAGCAGAAGACCGAACAATGAGCAGTTCTTC

d_call: .
j_call: TRBJ1-6
cdr3_length: 14
v_call: TRBV12-3/TRBV12-4
clone_size: .
cdr3_aa: CASSFPRSASPLHF
cdr3_nt: TGTGCCAGCAGTTTCCCGCGATCGGCGTCACCCCTCCACTTT

d_call: .
j_call: TRBJ2-5
cdr3_length: 15
v_call: TRBV7-3
clone_size: .
cdr3_aa: CASSLTRTEQETQYF
cdr3_nt: TGTGCCAGCAGCTTAACTCGGACTGAACAAGAGACCCAGTACTTC

d_call: .
j_call: TRBJ2-3
cdr3_length: 16
v_call: TRBV4-3
clone_size: many
cdr3_aa: CASSQEDRPSTDTQYF
cdr3_nt: TGCGCCAGCAGCCAAGAGGACAGACCTAGCACAGATACGCAGTATTTT

d_call: TRBD1
j_call: TRBJ1-6
cdr3_length: 15
v_call: TRBV7-9
clone_size: few
cdr3_aa: CASSLDGTGVSPLHF
cdr3_nt: TGTGCCAGCAGCTTAGACGGGACAGGGGTCTCACCCCTCCACTTT

d_call: TRBD1
j_call: TRBJ2-6
cdr3_length: 15
v_call: TRBV7-2
clone_size: .
cdr3_aa: CASSLRRTGAGAEAF
cdr3_nt: TGTGCCAGCAGCTTAAGGAGGACAGGGGCGGGCGCTGAAGCTTTC

d_call: TRBD2
j_call: TRBJ2-7
cdr3_length: 15
v_call: TRBV19
clone_size: few
cdr3_aa: CASSIEGSGGREQYF
cdr3_nt: TGTGCCAGTAGTATAGAGGGTAGCGGGGGTCGCGAGCAGTACTTC

d_call: .
j_call: TRBJ2-7
cdr3_length: 14
v_call: TRBV6-5
clone_size: .
cdr3_aa: CASRDQGVRGEQYF
cdr3_nt: TGTGCCAGCAGGGACCAGGGAGTACGTGGCGAGCAGTACTTC

d_call: TRBD1
j_call: TRBJ1-6
cdr3_length: 14
v_call: TRBV15
clone_size: few
cdr3_aa: CATSGGQEYSPLHF
cdr3_nt: TGTGCCACCAGCGGGGGACAGGAGTATTCACCCCTCCACTTT

d_call: .
j_call: TRBJ2-3
cdr3_length: 13
v_call: TRBV6-4
clone_size: once
cdr3_aa: CASSARDNNEQYF
cdr3_nt: TGTGCCAGCAGTGCACGGGACAACAATGAGCAGTATTTT

d_call: .
j_call: TRBJ2-7
cdr3_length: 16
v_call: TRBV19
clone_size: many
cdr3_aa: CASRLTPDSSQYEQYF
cdr3_nt: TGTGCCAGTAGGCTCACTCCCGATTCTTCACAGTACGAGCAGTACTTC